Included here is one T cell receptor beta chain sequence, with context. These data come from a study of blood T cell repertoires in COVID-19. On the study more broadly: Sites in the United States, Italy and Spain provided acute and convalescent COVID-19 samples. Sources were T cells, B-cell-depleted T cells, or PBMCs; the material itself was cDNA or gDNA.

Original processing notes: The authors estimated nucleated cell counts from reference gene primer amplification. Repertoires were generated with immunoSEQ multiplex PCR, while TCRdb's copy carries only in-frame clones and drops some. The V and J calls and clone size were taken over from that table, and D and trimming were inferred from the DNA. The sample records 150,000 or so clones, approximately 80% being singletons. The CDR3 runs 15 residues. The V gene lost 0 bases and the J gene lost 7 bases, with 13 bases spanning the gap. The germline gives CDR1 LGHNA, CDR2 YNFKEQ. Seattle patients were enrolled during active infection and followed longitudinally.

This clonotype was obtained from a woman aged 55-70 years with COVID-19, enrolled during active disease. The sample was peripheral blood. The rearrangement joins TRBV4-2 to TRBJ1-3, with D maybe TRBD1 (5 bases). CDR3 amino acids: CASSQDLGAANTIYF. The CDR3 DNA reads TGTGCCAGCAGCCAAGATTTAGGGGCCGCGAACACCATATATTTT.